A single sample is the source of the 24 T cell receptor beta chains below, sequenced in a study of radiotherapy plus CTLA-4 blockade in lung cancer. Sequencing used immunoSEQ multiplex PCR; TCRdb keeps in-frame clones, though not all of them. This table holds tens of thousands of clones, around 87% found once. The source material was peripheral blood, sampled from a patient treated with radiotherapy plus ipilimumab. These receptors were taken from a human donor with non-small cell lung cancer who had a partial response to radiotherapy plus ipilimumab.

The chain carries TRBV5-1 and TRBJ2-5; D is possibly TRBD2 (6 bases). Germline assignment: CDR1 SGHRS and CDR2 YFSETQ. V lost 0 bases and J lost 5, with 14 bases in between. This CDR3 has 15 amino acids. The CDR3 sequence is CASSLAAGSVETQYF. CDR3 sequence (DNA): TGCGCCAGCAGCTTGGCGGCGGGGTCTGTGGAGACCCAGTACTTC.

As regards this clone: The same CDR3 can be traced to other DNA sequences in this sample. The chain recombines TRBV5-1 with TRBJ2-3, with 11 positions matching TRBD1. The trim removed 4 bases at V and 4 bases at J, leaving 2 bases unmatched. In germline, CDR1 is SGHRS, CDR2 YFSETQ. This CDR3 spans 14 amino acids. The CDR3 loop is CASSLGQGADTQYF. The CDR3 nucleotides are TGCGCCAGCAGCCTGGGACAGGGGGCAGATACGCAGTATTTT.

This clone was seen once. The gene calls are TRBV30 and TRBJ1-2; the D gene is possibly TRBD1 (5 bases). Germline CDR1 is GTSNPN and CDR2 is SVGIG (reference sequence). This CDR3 comprises 15 residues. Trimming took off 0 bases at V and 6 bases at J, with 17 bases between the two ends. For the CDR3, the DNA is TGTGCCTGGAGTGTACAGTCAGGGCCTTTACATGGCTACACCTTC. Its protein product is CAWSVQSGPLHGYTF.

The chain combines TRBV2 with TRBJ2-1; D call uncertain. CDR1 SNHLY and CDR2 FYNNEI come from the germline V gene. The ends were cut back, 4 bases at V and 0 bases at J, with 10 bases in the middle. The CDR3 is 15 amino acids. The CDR3, as DNA: TGTGCCAGCAGTGTTAGATCTACCTCCTACAATGAGCAGTTCTTC. It codes for CASSVRSTSYNEQFF.

This clone was seen just once. The same CDR3 can be traced to other DNA sequences in this sample. The chain has TRBV18 and TRBJ1-5; maybe TRBD1 (6 bases). Germline CDR1 reads KGHSH; CDR2 reads LQKENI. This CDR3 spans 18 amino acids. V shed 1 base and J shed 3 bases, with 19 bases lying between them. CDR3 sequence reads: CASSPRAARDTSNQPQHF. In DNA form, the CDR3 reads TGTGCCAGCTCACCACGGGCGGCCCGGGACACATCCAATCAGCCCCAGCATTTT.

The rearrangement links TRBV6-1 to TRBJ2-1; TRBD2 matches 9 bases. Looked up from germline, CDR1 is MNHNS and CDR2 is SASEGT. This CDR3 is built from 16 residues. J gave up 7 bases and V 2 bases, and 9 bases lay outside the gene matches. CDR3 sequence: CASSESAGGSGNEQFF. The CDR3 DNA sequence: TGTGCCAGCAGTGAAAGCGCGGGAGGGTCCGGAAATGAGCAGTTCTTC.

The chain carries TRBV12-5 and TRBJ2-1; the match to TRBD2 covers 10 bases. Germline loops: CDR1 LGHNT, CDR2 FRNRAP. The CDR3 runs to 17 residues. The V segment lost 3 bases and the J segment 1 base; nucleotides outside the gene matches: 6. The DNA for the CDR3 is TGTGCTAGTGGTTTTCGCCCACTAGCGGGATCCTACAATGAGCAGTTCTTC. As protein: CASGFRPLAGSYNEQFF.

The V and J genes are TRBV5-1 and TRBJ1-1; 12 nucleotides line up with TRBD1. There are 16 residues in the CDR3. V dropped 2 bases and J dropped 3; count of bases not matched to a gene: 5. The germline V gene encodes CDR1 SGHRS and CDR2 YFSETQ. For the CDR3, the DNA is TGCGCCAGCAGCTTAGGGACAGGGGGCTTCGACACTGAAGCTTTCTTT. It encodes CASSLGTGGFDTEAFF.

DNA of the CDR3: TGTGCCAGCAGCTTAGCGGGGCCCCAGGGGACTGAAGCTTTCTTT. Its translation: CASSLAGPQGTEAFF. The V and J genes are TRBV11-2 and TRBJ1-1; D might be TRBD1 (6 bases). Germline values: CDR1 SGHAT, CDR2 FQNNGV. V gave up 1 base and J gave up 5 bases, with 14 bases separating them. This CDR3 contains 15 residues.

V gene TRBV5-1 combines with J gene TRBJ2-7, with 10 bases aligning to TRBD2. Trimming took 4 bases from V and 1 from J; bases not matched to a gene: 5. Germline-derived CDR1 and CDR2 are SGHRS and YFSETQ. The CDR3 runs to 15 residues. In nucleotides, the CDR3 is TGCGCCAGCAGCCTGACTAGCGGGCCATCCTACGAGCAGTACGTC. Protein sequence: CASSLTSGPSYEQYV.

J is TRBJ1-1 and V is TRBV27; TRBD1 might be the D (5 bases). The CDR3 spans 13 residues. The germline V and J ends were trimmed by 4 bases and 1 base, with 7 bases remaining between them. The germline V gene encodes CDR1 MNHEY and CDR2 SMNVEV (reference sequence). The CDR3 is CASSWGGNTEAFF. The CDR3 DNA reads TGTGCCAGCAGTTGGGGGGGGAACACTGAAGCTTTCTTT.

The genes are TRBV5-1 and TRBJ2-7; the match to TRBD1 covers 9 bases. CDR1 and CDR2 from the germline V gene are SGHRS and YFSETQ. This CDR3 has 15 amino acids. V shed 4 bases, J shed 6 bases, and the junction held 11 bases outside the gene matches. The CDR3 coding sequence is TGCGCCAGCAGCCACAGGGGGCGGGAGTCGGGCGAGCAGTACTTC. Translating it yields CASSHRGRESGEQYF.

This chain links TRBV11-1 with TRBJ2-1; TRBD2 aligns across 8 bases. V lost 5 bases to trimming and J lost 0 bases; unmatched junction nucleotides: 9. This CDR3 has 17 amino acids. Germline CDR1 SGHAT, CDR2 FQDESV (reference sequence). CDR3 in amino acids: CASSPTSGSSSYNEQFF. CDR3 nucleotides: TGTGCCAGCAGCCCAACTAGCGGCTCTAGCTCCTACAATGAGCAGTTCTTC.

This clone has just one count. The chain employs TRBV6-5 and TRBJ2-7; 10 bases fit TRBD2. The CDR3 loop spans 14 amino acids. CDR1 and CDR2 from the germline V gene are MNHEY and SVGAGI. Unmatched junction bases numbered 8, after V lost 7 bases and J lost 5 bases. The CDR3 loop reads CASMPGLASHEQYF. CDR3 coding DNA: TGTGCCAGCATGCCGGGACTAGCGTCTCACGAGCAGTACTTC.

This clone was picked up a small number of times. The chain couples TRBV7-8 to TRBJ2-3, with unresolved D. V shed 5 bases and J shed 1 base, with 7 bases lying between them. This CDR3 region has 13 residues. CDR1 is SGHVS and CDR2 is FQNEAQ in the germline V gene. The CDR3 DNA follows: TGTGCCAGCAGCGCGCCCCGCACAGATACGCAGTATTTT. It translates to CASSAPRTDTQYF.

V and J are TRBV6-6 and TRBJ2-7, with TRBD1 identical over 9 bases. The CDR3 runs to 15 residues. J was trimmed by 4 bases and V by 6 bases; bases with no gene match: 10. Germline values: CDR1 MNHNY, CDR2 SVGAGI (reference sequence). The DNA of the CDR3 is TGTGCCAGCAGCACCCTTCCCGGGACAGGGTACGAGCAGTACTTC. Amino acid sequence: CASSTLPGTGYEQYF.

The chain recombines TRBV6-5 with TRBJ1-1; 8 bases fit TRBD1. The V and J ends lost 3 bases and 10 bases, in that order; junction bases with no gene match: 10. Germline V gene lookup returns CDR1 MNHEY and CDR2 SVGAGI. This CDR3 spans 14 amino acids. CDR3 bases: TGTGCCAGCAGTTATCAGGGGGCGCTTAGGGGAGCTTTCTTT. Its translation: CASSYQGALRGAFF.

This rearrangement joins TRBV30 to TRBJ2-3; 7 bases fit TRBD1. CDR1 and CDR2 (germline): GTSNPN, SVGIG (reference sequence). The CDR3 loop spans 15 amino acids. With V trimmed by 4 bases and J by 2 bases, 9 bases remained unmatched. CDR3 nucleotides: TGTGCCTGGACTAGGGGGCAGGGGCCCACAGATACGCAGTATTTT. Amino acids: CAWTRGQGPTDTQYF.

The rearrangement uses TRBV6-1 and TRBJ1-1, with D unresolved. The CDR3 is made up of 14 amino acids. Germline CDR1 reads MNHNS; CDR2 reads SASEGT. Between the trimmed V and J ends, which lost 5 bases and 0 bases, there was a span of 10 bases. The CDR3: CASSPGSMNTEAFF. CDR3 in DNA: TGTGCCAGCAGTCCAGGATCCATGAACACTGAAGCTTTCTTT.

A word on this clone: One end of the junction does not line up with germline, which may come from a read error. The V and J genes are TRBV28 and TRBJ2-1; TRBD2 matches 7 bases. Germline V gene lookup returns CDR1 MDHEN and CDR2 SYDVKM. This CDR3 contains 16 residues. CDR3: CASSLVASGTYYEQFF. CDR3 bases: TGTGCCAGCAGTTTAGTTGCCAGCGGGACCTACTATGAGCAGTTCTTC.

The chain couples TRBV28 to TRBJ2-7, with 8 positions matching TRBD2. The CDR3 runs to 12 residues. In germline, CDR1 is MDHEN, CDR2 SYDVKM. J gave up 5 bases and V 6 bases, and 3 bases lay outside the gene matches. This CDR3 reads CASSSGSDEQYV. CDR3 DNA sequence: TGTGCCAGCAGCAGCGGGAGCGACGAGCAGTACGTC.

The V gene is TRBV19, the J gene TRBJ1-2; 9 positions match TRBD1. The V segment lost 8 bases and the J segment 0 bases; nucleotides outside the gene matches: 1. Germline-derived CDR1 and CDR2 are LNHDA and SQIVND (reference sequence). The CDR3 loop spans 13 amino acids. In DNA form, the CDR3 reads TGTGCCAGTGGGACAGGGACTAACTATGGCTACACCTTC. This translates into CASGTGTNYGYTF.

CDR3 residues: CASSTLPTEWQYF. CDR3 in DNA: TGTGCCAGCAGCACTTTACCTACCGAGTGGCAGTACTTC. V and J are TRBV21-1 and TRBJ2-7; the table's D call of TRBD2 was not tested on the DNA. TRBV21-1 constitutes a pseudogene. The CDR3 totals 13 residues.

This rearrangement joins TRBV6-6 to TRBJ1-2; TRBD1 agrees at 9 bases. The CDR3 is 14 residues long. V lost 7 bases to trimming and J lost 7 bases; unmatched junction nucleotides: 10. Germline-derived CDR1 and CDR2 are MNHNY and SVGAGI (reference sequence). The CDR3 DNA reads as TGTGCCAGCACTATTGGAACAGGGGGCGCTGGCTACACCTTC. This gives the protein CASTIGTGGAGYTF.